These 21 T cell receptor beta chains were sequenced from one sample in a study of vaccination effects on CD4 cells after COVID-19. Culture lasted about 11 days before CD4+ T cell isolation. For these receptors, no antigen is known. Sequencing was performed with immunoSEQ multiplex PCR; in TCRdb, only in-frame clones are kept and a portion is missing. Of approximately 45,000 clones in the sample, about 75% were seen once. Material: CD4+ T cells from PBMCs cultured without peptide, obtained before COVID-19 vaccination. Source of these receptors: a human donor who had a prior SARS-CoV-2 infection.

This chain links TRBV20-1 with TRBJ2-7, with D tentatively TRBD1 or TRBD2 (5 bases each). This CDR3 comprises 15 residues. V gave up 3 bases and J gave up 5 bases, with 20 bases separating them. Germline assignment: CDR1 DFQATT and CDR2 SNEGSKA (reference sequence). The CDR3 protein is CSASRRVGMDDEQYF. CDR3 sequence (DNA): TGCAGTGCTAGTCGCAGGGTCGGGATGGACGACGAGCAGTACTTC.

This clone was recorded a few times. The J gene is TRBJ1-2, the V gene TRBV12-5, with D maybe TRBD1 (5 bases). Germline V gives CDR1 LGHNT, CDR2 FRNRAP. V was cut by 5 bases and J by 9 bases, with 13 bases left in between. CDR3 length equals 12 residues. CDR3 bases: TGTGCTAGTGGTAGAGACAGTTCAAGCTACACCTTC. This encodes CASGRDSSSYTF.

This chain uses TRBV9 with TRBJ2-3; 14 bases align to TRBD2. V was clipped by 4 bases and J by 5 bases; unmatched bases: 3. CDR3 size: 15 residues. Germline CDR1 is SGDLS and CDR2 is YYNGEE. The CDR3 reads CASSLGLAGEDTQYF. The CDR3 DNA is TGTGCCAGCAGCCTGGGACTAGCGGGAGAAGATACGCAGTATTTT.

This clone was seen a few times. The chain carries TRBV15 and TRBJ2-5, with D perhaps assigned TRBD1 or TRBD2 (5 bases each). The CDR3 contains 15 residues. V lost 7 bases and J 2 bases, leaving 17 bases between the germline ends. Looked up from germline, CDR1 is LNHNV and CDR2 is YYDKDF (reference sequence). The CDR3 DNA follows: TGTGCCACCAAACCCCCCGGGACGGCACAAGAGACCCAGTACTTC. This codes for CATKPPGTAQETQYF.

In DNA, the CDR3 is TGCGCCAGCAGCCATTTTGCCGGGAACACCGGGGAGCTGTTTTTT. As protein: CASSHFAGNTGELFF. The chain recombines TRBV4-1 with TRBJ2-2; no definite D call. This CDR3 spans 15 amino acids. Trimming removed 3 bases at V and 1 base at J, with 9 bases between. CDR1 MGHRA and CDR2 YSYEKL come from the germline V gene.

The gene calls are TRBV19 and TRBJ2-1; 7 bases map to TRBD2. This CDR3 is built from 15 residues. Germline V CDR1 and CDR2: LNHDA, SQIVND (reference sequence). The ends lost 1 base at V and 4 bases at J; junction bases unmatched: 4. CDR3 nucleotide sequence: TGTGCCAGTAGTATAGCGGGGGGTTCTTACAATGAGCAGTTCTTC. This encodes CASSIAGGSYNEQFF.

The genes are TRBV12-3 or TRBV12-4 and TRBJ2-3; D might be TRBD2 (6 bases). V dropped 5 bases and J dropped 8 bases, with 8 bases sitting between them. The CDR3 consists of 11 residues. Written as DNA, the CDR3 is TGTGCCAGCAGTGGGGGAGGTACGCAGTATTTT. It codes for CASSGGGTQYF.

The chain's CDR3 is CASSIGASSYNEQFF. The CDR3 nucleotides read TGTGCCAGTAGTATAGGCGCAAGCTCCTACAATGAGCAGTTCTTC. V is TRBV19 and J is TRBJ2-1; D remains unclear. V was cut by 1 base and J by 0 bases, with 7 bases left in between. The CDR3 is 15 amino acids. The germline V gene has CDR1 LNHDA and CDR2 SQIVND (reference sequence).

This clone occurred once. The chain employs TRBV29-1 and TRBJ2-1; 8 bases align to TRBD2. Germline V gene sequence: CDR1 SQVTM, CDR2 ANQGSEA. The trim removed 2 bases at V and 5 bases at J, leaving 8 bases unmatched. The CDR3 runs to 15 residues. The CDR3 spells CSVEPRLAIHNEQFF. For the CDR3, the DNA is TGCAGCGTTGAACCGAGACTAGCGATCCACAATGAGCAGTTCTTC.

This clone was seen once. The chain recombines TRBV6-6 with TRBJ2-5; D not resolved. The CDR3 consists of 13 residues. With 6 bases removed from V and 3 bases from J, the gap between germline ends came to 11 bases. Germline V gene data show CDR1 as MNHNY and CDR2 as SVGAGI (reference sequence). DNA for the CDR3: TGTGCCAGCAGCTCTCATGAAGAAGAGACCCAGTACTTC. It translates to CASSSHEEETQYF.

The chain couples TRBV7-3 to TRBJ2-7, with 11 nucleotides matching TRBD2. The CDR3 covers 16 residues. Unmatched junction bases numbered 7, after V lost 5 bases and J lost 1 base. Per germline, CDR1 SGHTA and CDR2 FQGTGA. CDR3 amino acids: CASSITGTSGSYEQYF. Here the CDR3 DNA reads TGTGCCAGCAGCATTACCGGGACTAGCGGATCCTACGAGCAGTACTTC.

The chain employs TRBV6-5 and TRBJ2-7; the D call may be TRBD1 or TRBD2 (7 bases each). Germline CDR1 MNHEY, CDR2 SVGAGI. There are 15 residues in the CDR3. V lost 5 bases to trimming and J lost 3 bases, with 17 bases between them. In DNA form, the CDR3 reads TGTGCCAGCAGTCGCAGGGGGGAGGGAGACTACGAGCAGTACTTC. It translates to CASSRRGEGDYEQYF.

The chain recombines TRBV9 with TRBJ1-1; D uncertain. In germline, CDR1 is SGDLS, CDR2 YYNGEE. CDR3 length equals 13 residues. Trimming removed 4 bases at V and 1 base at J, with 8 bases between. The CDR3 reads CASSSDRNTEAFF. In nucleotides, the CDR3 is TGTGCCAGCAGCTCCGATCGGAACACTGAAGCTTTCTTT.

The chain carries TRBV30 and TRBJ1-2; possibly TRBD1 for D (6 bases). Germline V CDR1 and CDR2: GTSNPN, SVGIG (reference sequence). The CDR3 has 12 amino acids. Trimming took 5 bases from V and 10 from J, leaving 17 bases between them. The CDR3: CAWLVPSGAYTF. Here the CDR3 DNA reads TGTGCCTGGCTAGTTCCTTCGGGGGCCTACACCTTC. The whole variable domain, filled in from reference TRBV30 and TRBJ1-2, reads SQTIHQWPATLVQPVGSPLSLECTVEGTSNPNLYWYRQAAGRGLQLLFYSVGIGQISSEVPQNLSASRPQDRQFILSSKKLLLSDSGFYLCAWLVPSGAYTFGSGTRLTVV.

The chain couples TRBV20-1 to TRBJ2-3, with D unresolved. The CDR3 loop spans 13 amino acids. Germline V gene sequence: CDR1 DFQATT, CDR2 SNEGSKA (reference sequence). V was cut by 3 bases and J by 6 bases, with 13 bases left in between. Written as DNA, the CDR3 is TGCAGTGCTAGTAATCTAGATACGGATACGCAGTATTTT. Protein: CSASNLDTDTQYF.

The rearrangement uses TRBV3-1 (or the pseudogene TRBV3-2) and TRBJ1-2; D may be TRBD1 (5 bases). The length of the CDR3 is 17 residues. CDR1 and CDR2 from the germline V gene are LGHDT and YNNKEL (reference sequence). The V end lost 2 bases, the J end lost 3 bases, and 19 bases lay between the germline ends. CDR3 residues: CASSQLYFNRLDYGYTF. The CDR3 region has the DNA TGTGCCAGCAGCCAACTATATTTTAACAGGTTAGACTATGGCTACACCTTC.

The chain combines TRBV19 with TRBJ1-2; D may be TRBD1 (5 bases). There are 13 residues in the CDR3. V dropped 3 bases and J dropped 3 bases, with 8 bases sitting between them. Looked up from germline, CDR1 is LNHDA and CDR2 is SQIVND (reference sequence). The CDR3 sequence is CASSIPGDYGYTF. CDR3 nucleotides: TGTGCCAGTAGTATTCCGGGGGACTATGGCTACACCTTC.

Here the CDR3 DNA reads TGTGCCAGCAGTCCAGACCCTTACGAGCAGTACTTC. Translated, it gives CASSPDPYEQYF. The chain couples TRBV28 to TRBJ2-7; D is unclear. There are 12 residues in the CDR3. CDR1 and CDR2 from the germline V gene are MDHEN and SYDVKM. V was trimmed by 5 bases and J by 4 bases, leaving 9 bases between them.

The chain is built from TRBV19 and TRBJ1-1; a weak D match, TRBD1 (5 bases). Trimming removed 4 bases from V and 5 bases from J, with 14 bases in between. Germline V gene sequence: CDR1 LNHDA, CDR2 SQIVND (reference sequence). The CDR3 is made up of 14 amino acids. The CDR3 here is CASSTQGRQTEAFF. The CDR3 DNA follows: TGTGCCAGTAGTACCCAGGGTCGGCAAACTGAAGCTTTCTTT.

The chain combines TRBV27 with TRBJ2-7, with 9 bases fitting TRBD1. The CDR3 covers 14 residues. Looked up from germline, CDR1 is MNHEY and CDR2 is SMNVEV (reference sequence). The junction had 11 bases not matched to a gene; V was cut back by 7 bases and J by 7 bases. The CDR3 bases are TGTGCCAGCAAGCAACGGGACAGGGATTTTGAGCAGTACTTC. Amino acids: CASKQRDRDFEQYF.

The chain has TRBV15 and TRBJ1-1; D not resolved. V lost 5 bases and J lost 4, with 11 bases in between. This CDR3 has 13 amino acids. Per germline, CDR1 LNHNV and CDR2 YYDKDF (reference sequence). The CDR3 sequence is CATSLAAATEAFF. In DNA form, the CDR3 reads TGTGCCACCAGCCTTGCGGCAGCCACTGAAGCTTTCTTT.